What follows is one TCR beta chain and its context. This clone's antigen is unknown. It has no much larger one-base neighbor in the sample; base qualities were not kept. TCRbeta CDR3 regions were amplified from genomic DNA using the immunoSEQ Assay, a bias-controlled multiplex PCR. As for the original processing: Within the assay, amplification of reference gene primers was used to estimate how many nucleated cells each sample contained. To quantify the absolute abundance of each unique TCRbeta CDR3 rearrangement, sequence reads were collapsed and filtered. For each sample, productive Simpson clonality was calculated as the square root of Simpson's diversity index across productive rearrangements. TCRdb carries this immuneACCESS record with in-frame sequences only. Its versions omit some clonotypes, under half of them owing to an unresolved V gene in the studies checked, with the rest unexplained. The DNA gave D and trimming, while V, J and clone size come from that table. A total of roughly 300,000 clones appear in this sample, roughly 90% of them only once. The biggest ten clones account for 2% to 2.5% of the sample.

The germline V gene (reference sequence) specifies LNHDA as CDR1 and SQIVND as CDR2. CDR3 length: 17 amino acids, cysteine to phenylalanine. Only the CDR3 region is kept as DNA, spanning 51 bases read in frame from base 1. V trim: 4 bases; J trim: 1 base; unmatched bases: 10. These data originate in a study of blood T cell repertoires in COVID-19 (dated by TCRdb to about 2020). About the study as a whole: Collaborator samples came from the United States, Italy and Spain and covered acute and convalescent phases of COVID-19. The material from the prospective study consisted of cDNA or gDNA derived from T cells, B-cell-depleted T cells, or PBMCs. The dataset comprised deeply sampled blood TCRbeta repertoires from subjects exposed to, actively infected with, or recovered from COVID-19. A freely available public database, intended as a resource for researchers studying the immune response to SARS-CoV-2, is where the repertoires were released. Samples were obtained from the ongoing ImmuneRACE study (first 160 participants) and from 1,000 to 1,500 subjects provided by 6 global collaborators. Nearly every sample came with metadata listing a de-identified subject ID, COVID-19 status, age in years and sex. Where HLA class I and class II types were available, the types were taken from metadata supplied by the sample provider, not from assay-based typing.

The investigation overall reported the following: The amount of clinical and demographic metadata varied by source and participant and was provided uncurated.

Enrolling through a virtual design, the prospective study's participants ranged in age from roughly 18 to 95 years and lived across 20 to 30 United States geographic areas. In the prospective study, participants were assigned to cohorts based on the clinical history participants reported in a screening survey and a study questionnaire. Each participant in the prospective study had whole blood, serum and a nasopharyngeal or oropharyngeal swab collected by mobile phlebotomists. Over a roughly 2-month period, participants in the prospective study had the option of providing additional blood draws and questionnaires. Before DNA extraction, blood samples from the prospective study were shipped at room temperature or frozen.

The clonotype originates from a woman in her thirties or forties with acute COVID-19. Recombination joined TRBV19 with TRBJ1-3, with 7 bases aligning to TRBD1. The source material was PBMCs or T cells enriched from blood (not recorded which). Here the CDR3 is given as CASSSRTGWVSGNTIYF. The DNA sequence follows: TGTGCCAGTAGTAGCCGGACAGGCTGGGTTTCTGGAAACACCATATATTTT.